The next 19 T cell receptor beta chains were all read from a single sample in a study of cytomegalovirus exposure and HLA in healthy donors. PCR employed 60 Vbeta and 13 Jbeta primers. Measured with immunoSEQ multiplex PCR; TCRdb has only the in-frame clones, and not every one. The sample includes fewer than 100,000 clones, approximately 81% seen only once; the top ten take roughly 4%. The sequenced sample consisted of PBMCs. These receptors came from a middle-aged woman in good health and CMV-seropositive.

CDR3 in amino acids: CASSPRGPSGNTIYF. The DNA of the CDR3 is TGTGCCAGCAGTCCCAGGGGACCCTCTGGAAACACCATATATTTT. This rearrangement joins TRBV4-2 to TRBJ1-3; tentative D call: TRBD1 (6 bases). The V and J ends lost 6 bases and 0 bases respectively, with 12 bases between them. CDR3 size: 15 residues. The germline V gene has CDR1 LGHNA and CDR2 YNFKEQ.

The rearrangement links TRBV7-9 to TRBJ2-7, with D possibly being TRBD1 (6 bases). This CDR3 has 13 residues. Looked up from germline, CDR1 is SEHNR and CDR2 is FQNEAQ (reference sequence). Trimming took 3 bases from V and 6 from J, leaving 12 bases between them. The CDR3, as DNA: TGTGCCAGCAGCTTCTCAGGGGTTGCCGAGCAGTACTTC. Amino acid sequence: CASSFSGVAEQYF.

The CDR3 sequence is CASSLIRSGELFF. For the CDR3, the DNA is TGTGCCAGCAGCTTAATCCGTTCCGGGGAGCTGTTTTTT. V usage is TRBV7-3 and J usage is TRBJ2-2; no clear D gene. Germline lookup yields CDR1 SGHTA and CDR2 FQGTGA. V shed 1 base and J shed 6 bases, with 6 bases lying between them. The CDR3 consists of 13 residues. Full variable domain (rest looked up from reference TRBV7-3 and TRBJ2-2): GAGVSQTPSNKVTEKGKYVELRCDPISGHTALYWYRQSLGQGPEFLIYFQGTGAADDSGLPNDRFFAVRPEGSVSTLKIQRTERGDSAVYLCASSLIRSGELFFGEGSRLTVL.

V usage is TRBV7-3 and J usage is TRBJ2-1; perhaps TRBD2 as D (6 bases). From germline, CDR1 is SGHTA and CDR2 FQGTGA. The CDR3 contains 14 residues. The V end lost 2 bases, the J end lost 2 bases, and 7 bases lay between the germline ends. CDR3 DNA: TGTGCCAGCAGCTTACGCGGGACCTACAATGAGCAGTTCTTC. Protein: CASSLRGTYNEQFF. The full variable domain, with the rest looked up from reference TRBV7-3 and TRBJ2-1, is GAGVSQTPSNKVTEKGKYVELRCDPISGHTALYWYRQSLGQGPEFLIYFQGTGAADDSGLPNDRFFAVRPEGSVSTLKIQRTERGDSAVYLCASSLRGTYNEQFFGPGTRLTVL.

The rearrangement joins TRBV5-8 to TRBJ1-2; 10 nucleotides align to TRBD1. The CDR3 is made up of 14 amino acids. V dropped 0 bases and J dropped 8; count of bases not matched to a gene: 4. CDR1 is SGHTS and CDR2 is YDEGEE in the germline V gene. The DNA for the CDR3 is TGTGCCAGCAGCTTGGGACAGGGGGCAAGCGGCTACACCTTC. It yields the protein CASSLGQGASGYTF.

The V and J genes are TRBV29-1 and TRBJ2-5; D perhaps matches TRBD2 (5 bases). Germline CDR1 and CDR2: SQVTM and ANQGSEA. With 6 bases removed from V and 4 bases from J, the gap between germline ends came to 18 bases. The CDR3 runs to 14 residues. The CDR3 nucleotides are TGCAGCGTCGCCCTAGCTTTAGTGAGAGAGACCCAGTACTTC. This gives the protein CSVALALVRETQYF.

This chain uses TRBV7-9 with TRBJ2-3; the match to TRBD2 covers 8 bases. V gave up 8 bases and J gave up 2 bases; unmatched junction bases: 3. Germline V gene lookup returns CDR1 SEHNR and CDR2 FQNEAQ (reference sequence). CDR3 size: 13 residues. For the CDR3, the DNA is TGTGCCAGCTGGCGGGAGGCCACAGATACGCAGTATTTT. As protein: CASWREATDTQYF.

The chain is built from TRBV5-4 and TRBJ2-7, with D perhaps TRBD1 (5 bases). Germline V gene lookup returns CDR1 SGHNT and CDR2 YYREEE (reference sequence). The CDR3 extends over 14 amino acids. Trimming pared 5 bases from V and 0 bases from J, leaving 12 bases between. This CDR3 is CASRGAESSYEQYF. CDR3 DNA: TGTGCCAGCAGAGGGGCGGAGAGCTCCTACGAGCAGTACTTC.

The V gene is TRBV27, the J gene TRBJ2-7, with D maybe TRBD2 (7 bases). Trimming pared 2 bases from V and 7 bases from J, leaving 15 bases between. The CDR3 loop spans 14 amino acids. Germline values: CDR1 MNHEY, CDR2 SMNVEV (reference sequence). This chain's CDR3 is CASSLRRETGEQYF. As DNA, the CDR3 is TGTGCCAGCAGTTTAAGGCGGGAGACAGGAGAGCAGTACTTC.

The chain employs TRBV5-1 and TRBJ2-1, with TRBD1 matching 7 bases. The J segment lost 8 bases and the V segment lost 0 bases, leaving 11 bases of the junction unmatched. Per germline, CDR1 SGHRS and CDR2 YFSETQ. The CDR3 extends over 16 amino acids. Here the CDR3 DNA reads TGCGCCAGCAGCTTGGCCGGGGACAGTTTGATCGATGAGCAGTTCTTC. Its protein product is CASSLAGDSLIDEQFF. The variable domain in full, completed from reference TRBV5-1 and TRBJ2-1, reads KAGVTQTPRYLIKTRGQQVTLSCSPISGHRSVSWYQQTPGQGLQFLFEYFSETQRNKGNFPGRFSGRQFSNSRSEMNVSTLELGDSALYLCASSLAGDSLIDEQFFGPGTRLTVL.

On this clone: The identical CDR3 is also encoded by other nucleotide sequences in the sample. The chain combines TRBV23-1 with TRBJ2-7, with a possible D match to TRBD2 (6 bases). TRBV23-1 is marked as an open reading frame, function uncertain. The ends were cut back, 0 bases at V and 1 base at J, with 13 bases in the middle. This CDR3 has 16 residues. The CDR3 loop is CASSQSGGDSSYEQYF. The CDR3, as DNA: TGCGCCAGCAGTCAATCGGGGGGAGATTCTTCCTACGAGCAGTACTTC.

A few counts support this clone. The chain employs TRBV28 and TRBJ1-2; D remains ambiguous. The V end lost 7 bases, the J end lost 8 bases, and 11 bases lay between the germline ends. Germline V CDR1 and CDR2: MDHEN, SYDVKM. The length of the CDR3 is 11 residues. CDR3 in amino acids: CASKYGGGYTF. For the CDR3, the DNA is TGTGCCAGCAAATACGGCGGAGGCTACACCTTC.

This sequence joins TRBV10-3 and TRBJ1-1; a possible D gene is TRBD1 (6 bases). Germline-derived CDR1 and CDR2 are ENHRY and SYGVKD. This CDR3 spans 14 amino acids. Trimming removed 9 bases at V and 0 bases at J, with 14 bases between. The CDR3 nucleotides are TGTGCCATGAGTCCCGGGACATTGAACACTGAAGCTTTCTTT. This gives the protein CAMSPGTLNTEAFF.

J is TRBJ2-1 and V is TRBV19, with D perhaps matching TRBD2 (6 bases). CDR1 is LNHDA, CDR2 SQIVND, per germline (reference sequence). The V gene lost 8 bases and the J gene lost 0 bases, with 11 bases spanning the gap. This CDR3 contains 14 residues. The CDR3 region has the DNA TGTGCCAGTCGGGACTCCGGCTCCTACAATGAGCAGTTCTTC. This sequence encodes CASRDSGSYNEQFF. Full variable domain (outside the CDR3, taken from reference TRBV19 and TRBJ2-1): DGGITQSPKYLFRKEGQNVTLSCEQNLNHDAMYWYRQDPGQGLRLIYYSQIVNDFQKGDIAEGYSVSREKKESFPLTVTSAQKNPTAFYLCASRDSGSYNEQFFGPGTRLTVL.

The rearrangement links TRBV29-1 to TRBJ2-1, with a tentative D call TRBD2 (6 bases). Germline V CDR1 and CDR2: SQVTM, ANQGSEA. This CDR3 spans 15 amino acids. The V gene lost 8 bases and the J gene lost 6 bases, with 23 bases spanning the gap. CDR3 coding DNA: TGCAGCCACACTTCGGGTGGCGGGATTGGCAATGAGCAGTTCTTC. Amino acid sequence: CSHTSGGGIGNEQFF.

The chain combines TRBV15 with TRBJ2-5; 10 bases line up with TRBD2. From germline, CDR1 is LNHNV and CDR2 YYDKDF (reference sequence). Trimming at V came to 1 base and at J to 5 bases, leaving 7 bases not matched to a gene. The CDR3 is 16 amino acids. Here the CDR3 reads CATSRGTSGNSETQYF. The CDR3 nucleotides read TGTGCCACCAGCAGAGGTACTAGCGGGAATAGCGAGACCCAGTACTTC.

The rearrangement links TRBV9 to TRBJ2-7, with 7 bases that match TRBD1. CDR3 length: 13 residues. V shed 4 bases and J 3 bases; nucleotides not matched to a gene: 4. Germline values: CDR1 SGDLS, CDR2 YYNGEE. Here the CDR3 reads CASSPRQGYEQYF. DNA of the CDR3: TGTGCCAGCAGCCCCAGACAGGGCTACGAGCAGTACTTC.

This rearrangement joins TRBV7-2 to TRBJ2-3; 11 bases are shared with TRBD2. This CDR3 region has 17 residues. From germline, CDR1 is SGHTA and CDR2 FQGNSA. The ends lost 4 bases at V and 2 bases at J; junction bases unmatched: 8. In DNA form, the CDR3 reads TGTGCCAGCAGCTCCCGTAGCGGGAGGGAACTCACAGATACGCAGTATTTT. As protein: CASSSRSGRELTDTQYF.

This chain uses TRBV6-6 with TRBJ1-5; D is unresolved. Trimming removed 1 base at V and 5 bases at J, with 15 bases between. Per the germline V gene, CDR1 is MNHNY and CDR2 is SVGAGI (reference sequence). This CDR3 comprises 16 residues. In nucleotides, the CDR3 is TGTGCCAGCAGTTACTGGTCCCCGGGATTGGATCAGCCCCAGCATTTT. Translating it yields CASSYWSPGLDQPQHF.